The clone carrying this TCR beta chain occurred a few times. A read error may produce the germline difference seen at one junction end. Germline V gives CDR1 SEHNR, CDR2 FQNEAQ (reference sequence). This CDR3 spans 14 amino acids. Using a J-beta primer mix together with a sample-barcoded 5' primer, a second PCR was run for about 7 to 12 cycles. TCRdb re-derived calls from the 5' RACE reads in MiXCR, one entry per CDR3 protein. The data contain under 1,100,000 distinct CDR3 sequences, around 25% of them seen just once; the ten biggest clones take up less than 0.75%. The data derive from a study of blood T cells in healthy people across ages. Donation came from healthy Caucasian individuals in Russia who were aged roughly 6 to 95. This sample was shared with a second study, whose subject was T cells of mothers and their children. That source notes: Maternal samples each gave over 9 million TCR beta CDR3 reads, and child samples approximately 3 million each.

The TCR comes from a girl aged 2-9 years in good health. The V gene is TRBV7-9, the J gene TRBJ1-1; 7 bases are a match to TRBD1. Sample: blood. The CDR3 DNA reads as TGTGCCAGCAGCCATAGGGACAGCAACACTGAAGCTTCCTTT. Protein sequence: CASSHRDSNTEASF. The full variable domain, in which reference TRBV7-9 and TRBJ1-1 provide the parts outside the CDR3, is DTGVSQNPRHKITKRGQNVTFRCDPISEHNRLYWYRQTLGQGPEFLTYFQNEAQLEKSRLLSDRFSAERPKGSFSTLEIQRTEQGDSAMYLCASSHRDSNTEASFGQGTRLTVV.